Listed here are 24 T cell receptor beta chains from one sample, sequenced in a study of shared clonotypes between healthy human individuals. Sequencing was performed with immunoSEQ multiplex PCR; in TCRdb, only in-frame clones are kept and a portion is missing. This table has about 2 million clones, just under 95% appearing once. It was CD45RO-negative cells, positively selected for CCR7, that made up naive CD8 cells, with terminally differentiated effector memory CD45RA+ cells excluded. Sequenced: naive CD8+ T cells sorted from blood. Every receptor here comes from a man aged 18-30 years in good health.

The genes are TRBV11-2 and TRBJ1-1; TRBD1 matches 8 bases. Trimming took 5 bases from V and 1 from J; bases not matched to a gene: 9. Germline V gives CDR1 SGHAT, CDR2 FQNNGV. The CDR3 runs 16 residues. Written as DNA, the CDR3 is TGTGCCAGCAGCCGTCAGGACAGGGCTCGGAACACTGAAGCTTTCTTT. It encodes CASSRQDRARNTEAFF.

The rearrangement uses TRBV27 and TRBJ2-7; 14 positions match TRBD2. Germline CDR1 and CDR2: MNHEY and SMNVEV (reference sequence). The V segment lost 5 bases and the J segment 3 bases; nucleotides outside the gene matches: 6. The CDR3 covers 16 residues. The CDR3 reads CASSPGLAGGLYEQYF. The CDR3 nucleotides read TGTGCCAGCAGTCCCGGACTAGCGGGGGGCCTCTACGAGCAGTACTTC.

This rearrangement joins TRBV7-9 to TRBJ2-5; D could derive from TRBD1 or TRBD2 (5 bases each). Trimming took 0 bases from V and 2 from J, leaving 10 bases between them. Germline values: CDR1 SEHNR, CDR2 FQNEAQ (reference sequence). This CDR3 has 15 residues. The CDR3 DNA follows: TGTGCCAGCAGCTTAGCCCAGGGAGCTCAAGAGACCCAGTACTTC. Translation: CASSLAQGAQETQYF. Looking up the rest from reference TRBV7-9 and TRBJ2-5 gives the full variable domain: DTGVSQNPRHKITKRGQNVTFRCDPISEHNRLYWYRQTLGQGPEFLTYFQNEAQLEKSRLLSDRFSAERPKGSFSTLEIQRTEQGDSAMYLCASSLAQGAQETQYFGPGTRLLVL.

DNA of the CDR3: TGTGCCAGCAGCTTAGCGGGGATAGCGGGGGAGAACAATGAGCAGTTCTTC. Its protein product is CASSLAGIAGENNEQFF. V and J are TRBV7-8 and TRBJ2-1, with TRBD2 matching over 9 bases. The junction had 8 bases not matched to a gene; V was cut back by 0 bases and J by 5 bases. The CDR3 contains 17 residues. Looked up from germline, CDR1 is SGHVS and CDR2 is FQNEAQ.

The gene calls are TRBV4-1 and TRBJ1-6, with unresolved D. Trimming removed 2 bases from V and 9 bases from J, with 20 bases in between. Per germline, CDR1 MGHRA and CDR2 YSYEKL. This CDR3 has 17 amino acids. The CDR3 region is CASSQITGPKIGSPLHF. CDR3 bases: TGCGCCAGCAGCCAAATAACGGGCCCAAAGATCGGTTCACCCCTCCACTTT.

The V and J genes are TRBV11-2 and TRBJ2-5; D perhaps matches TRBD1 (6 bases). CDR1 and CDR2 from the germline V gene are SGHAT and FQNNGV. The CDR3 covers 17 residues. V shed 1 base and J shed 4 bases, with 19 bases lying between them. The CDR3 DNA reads TGTGCCAGCAGCTTAGGGGTCGGAGAACAGGGTATAGAGACCCAGTACTTC. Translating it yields CASSLGVGEQGIETQYF.

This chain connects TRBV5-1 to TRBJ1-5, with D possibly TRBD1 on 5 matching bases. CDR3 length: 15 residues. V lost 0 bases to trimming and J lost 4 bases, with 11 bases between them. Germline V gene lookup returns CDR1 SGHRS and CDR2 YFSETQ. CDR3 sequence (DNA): TGCGCCAGCAGCTTGGCGGCAGGGAGTAATCAGCCCCAGCATTTT. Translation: CASSLAAGSNQPQHF.

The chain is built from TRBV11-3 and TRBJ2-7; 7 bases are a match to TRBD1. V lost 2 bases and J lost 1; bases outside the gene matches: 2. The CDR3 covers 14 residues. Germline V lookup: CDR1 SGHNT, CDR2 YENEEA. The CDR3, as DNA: TGTGCCAGCAGCTTAAGGGGGCCGTCCTACGAGCAGTACTTC. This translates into CASSLRGPSYEQYF.

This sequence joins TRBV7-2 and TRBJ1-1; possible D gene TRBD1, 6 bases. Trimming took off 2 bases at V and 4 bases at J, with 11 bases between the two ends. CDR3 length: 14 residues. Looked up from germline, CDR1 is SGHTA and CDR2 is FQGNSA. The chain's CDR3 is CASSLPGEATEAFF. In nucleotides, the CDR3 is TGTGCCAGCAGCTTACCAGGGGAGGCCACTGAAGCTTTCTTT.

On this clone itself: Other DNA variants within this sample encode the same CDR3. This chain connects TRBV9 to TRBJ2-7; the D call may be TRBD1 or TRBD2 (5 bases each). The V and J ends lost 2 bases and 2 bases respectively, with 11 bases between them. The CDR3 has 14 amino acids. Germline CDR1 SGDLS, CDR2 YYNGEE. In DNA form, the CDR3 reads TGTGCCAGCAGCGTTGGGACGGTGACCTACGAGCAGTACTTC. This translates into CASSVGTVTYEQYF. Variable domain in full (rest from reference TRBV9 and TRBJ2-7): DSGVTQTPKHLITATGQRVTLRCSPRSGDLSVYWYQQSLDQGLQFLIQYYNGEERAKGNILERFSAQQFPDLHSELNLSSLELGDSALYFCASSVGTVTYEQYFGPGTRLTVT.

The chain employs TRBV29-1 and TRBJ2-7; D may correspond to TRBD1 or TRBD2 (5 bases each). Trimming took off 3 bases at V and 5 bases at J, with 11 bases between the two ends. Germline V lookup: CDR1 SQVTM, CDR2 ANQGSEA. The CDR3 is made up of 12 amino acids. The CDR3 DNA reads TGCAGCGTTGAGGTGGGGGTCCACGAGCAGTACTTC. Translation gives CSVEVGVHEQYF.

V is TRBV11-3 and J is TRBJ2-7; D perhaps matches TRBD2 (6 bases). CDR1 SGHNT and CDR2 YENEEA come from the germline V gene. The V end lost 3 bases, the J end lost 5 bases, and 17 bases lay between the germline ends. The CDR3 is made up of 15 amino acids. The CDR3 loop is CASSLMAREANEQYF. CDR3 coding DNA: TGTGCCAGCAGCTTGATGGCAAGGGAGGCAAACGAGCAGTACTTC.

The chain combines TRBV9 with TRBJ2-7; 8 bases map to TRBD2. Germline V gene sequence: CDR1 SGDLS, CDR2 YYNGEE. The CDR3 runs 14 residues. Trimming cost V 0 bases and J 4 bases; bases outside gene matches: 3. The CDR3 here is CASSVVEREYEQYF. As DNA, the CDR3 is TGTGCCAGCAGCGTAGTCGAGCGGGAGTACGAGCAGTACTTC.

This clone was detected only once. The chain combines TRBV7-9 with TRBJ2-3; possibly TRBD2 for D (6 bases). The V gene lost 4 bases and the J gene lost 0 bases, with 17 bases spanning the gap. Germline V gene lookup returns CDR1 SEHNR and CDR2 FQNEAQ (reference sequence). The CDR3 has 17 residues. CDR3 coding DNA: TGTGCCAGCAGCTCAAGCGAGGCGGGATTTAGCACAGATACGCAGTATTTT. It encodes CASSSSEAGFSTDTQYF.

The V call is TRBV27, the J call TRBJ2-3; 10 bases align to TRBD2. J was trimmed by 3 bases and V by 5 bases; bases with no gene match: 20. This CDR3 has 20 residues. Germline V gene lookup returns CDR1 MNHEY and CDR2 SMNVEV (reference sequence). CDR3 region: CASSAIPGTSAPEVTDTQYF. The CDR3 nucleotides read TGTGCCAGCAGTGCTATCCCCGGGACTAGCGCCCCGGAGGTTACAGATACGCAGTATTTT.

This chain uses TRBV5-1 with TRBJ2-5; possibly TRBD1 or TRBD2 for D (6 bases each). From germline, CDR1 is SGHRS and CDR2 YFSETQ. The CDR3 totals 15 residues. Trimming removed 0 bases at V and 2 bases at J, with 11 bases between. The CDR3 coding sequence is TGCGCCAGCAGCTTGGTCGGAGGGGGGCAAGAGACCCAGTACTTC. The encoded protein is CASSLVGGGQETQYF.

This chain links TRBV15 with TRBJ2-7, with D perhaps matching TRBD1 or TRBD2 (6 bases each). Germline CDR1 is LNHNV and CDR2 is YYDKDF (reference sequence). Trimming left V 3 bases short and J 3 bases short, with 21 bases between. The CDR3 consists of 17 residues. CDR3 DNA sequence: TGTGCCACCAGCAGTGCTTGGGGGGCCCAGACCATCTACGAGCAGTACTTC. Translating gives CATSSAWGAQTIYEQYF.

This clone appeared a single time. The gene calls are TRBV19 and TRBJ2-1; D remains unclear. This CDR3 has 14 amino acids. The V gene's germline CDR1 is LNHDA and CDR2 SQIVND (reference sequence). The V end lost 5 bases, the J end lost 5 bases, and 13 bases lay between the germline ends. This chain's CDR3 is CASSPELRDNEQFF. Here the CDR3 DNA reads TGTGCCAGTAGTCCCGAACTCCGCGACAATGAGCAGTTCTTC.

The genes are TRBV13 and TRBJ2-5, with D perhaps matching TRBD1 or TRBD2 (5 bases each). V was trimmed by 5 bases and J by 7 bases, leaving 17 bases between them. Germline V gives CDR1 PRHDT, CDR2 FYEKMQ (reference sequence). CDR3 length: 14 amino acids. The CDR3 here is CASSIGTDVGTQYF. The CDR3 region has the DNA TGTGCCAGCAGCATCGGGACGGACGTTGGGACCCAGTACTTC.

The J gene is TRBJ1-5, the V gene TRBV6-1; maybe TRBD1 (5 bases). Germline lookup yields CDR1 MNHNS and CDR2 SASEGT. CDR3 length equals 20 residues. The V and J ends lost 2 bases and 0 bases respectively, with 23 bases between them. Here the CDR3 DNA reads TGTGCCAGCAGTGAATCCGGTACCAGGGAGAGGGCTAATAGCAATCAGCCCCAGCATTTT. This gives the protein CASSESGTRERANSNQPQHF.

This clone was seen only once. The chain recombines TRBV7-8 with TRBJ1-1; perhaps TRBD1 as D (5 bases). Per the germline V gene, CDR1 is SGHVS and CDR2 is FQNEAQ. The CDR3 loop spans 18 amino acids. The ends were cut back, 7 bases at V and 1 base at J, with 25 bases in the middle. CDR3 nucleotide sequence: TGTGCCAGCACCTTCCACGAAGACAGAGGGGAAGGGAACACTGAAGCTTTCTTT. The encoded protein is CASTFHEDRGEGNTEAFF.

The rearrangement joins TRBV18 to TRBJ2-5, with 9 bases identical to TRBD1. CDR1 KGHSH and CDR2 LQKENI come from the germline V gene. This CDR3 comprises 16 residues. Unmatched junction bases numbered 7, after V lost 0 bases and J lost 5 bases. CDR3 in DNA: TGTGCCAGCTCACCACCGTCCACAGGGGGCCTGGAGACCCAGTACTTC. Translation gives CASSPPSTGGLETQYF.

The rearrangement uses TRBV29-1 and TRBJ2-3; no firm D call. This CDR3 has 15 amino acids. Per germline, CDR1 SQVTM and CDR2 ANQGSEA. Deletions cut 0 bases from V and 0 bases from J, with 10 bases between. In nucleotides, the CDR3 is TGCAGCGTTGAAGAAACAGCTTTGAGCACAGATACGCAGTATTTT. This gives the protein CSVEETALSTDTQYF.

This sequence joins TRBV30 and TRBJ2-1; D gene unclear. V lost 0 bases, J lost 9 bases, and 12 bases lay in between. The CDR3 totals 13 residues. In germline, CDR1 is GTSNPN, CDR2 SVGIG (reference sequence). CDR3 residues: CAWSVSDKGEQFF. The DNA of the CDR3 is TGTGCCTGGAGTGTTTCGGATAAGGGTGAGCAGTTCTTC.